This T cell receptor delta chain was captured by sequencing in a study of γδ T cells in repeated Plasmodium falciparum infection. As to this clone: This probably arose from a read error, given a far larger clone one base away. The same CDR3 arises from other DNA sequences in this sample as well.

TCRdb called clones anew from the multiplex PCR reads with CATT. The repertoire includes 50,000 or so delta-chain clones, 1.6% of them detected once, and 7.5% to 10% sits in the top ten. The CDR3 contains 16 residues. Trimming took off 8 bases at V and 0 bases at J, with 21 bases between the two ends. Germline V gene lookup returns CDR1 GEAIGNYY and CDR2 EKD. Gammadelta T cells were flow-sorted from PBMC into Vgamma9/Vdelta2+ and Vdelta2-negative populations for bulk analysis. This clonotype originated in a pool of human donors (malaria-infected and uninfected, not separated). The chain has TRDV2 and TRDJ1; a weak D match, TRDD3 (6 bases). No J segment appears in TCRdb, so it was assigned here by matching the sequence to germline. Sequencing was performed on gamma-delta T cells from blood. CDR3 residues: CAFRLRPGYNTDKLIF. DNA for the CDR3: TGTGCCTTCCGCCTTCGGCCGGGATATAACACCGATAAACTCATCTTT.